The rows below give T cell receptor beta chains drawn from one sample of a study of T cells in Graves' hyperthyroidism and ophthalmopathy. Each CDR3 protein is one row after TCRdb ran MiXCR on the multiplex PCR reads. The profile shows under 800,000 distinct CDR3 sequences, 12% to 15% of them singletons. Sequenced sample: blood. The origin of the receptors is a woman aged 18-29 years with Graves' hyperthyroidism. Each CDR3 is given with its conserved first and last residue. The D gene is left open where the match is weak. The size entry is marked missing in some rows and otherwise reads once, few, many or a size class.

v_gene,abundance,d_gene,j_gene,CDR3nt,CDR3aa
TRBV7-6,-,TRBD1,TRBJ2-6,TGTGCCAGCAGCCAAGCAGGGGGCGCGACTGGGGCCAACGTCCTGACTTTC,CASSQAGGATGANVLTF
TRBV20-1,many,TRBD2,TRBJ2-7,TGCAGTGCTAGTATACTAGCGGGAGGCTACGAGCAGTACTTC,CSASILAGGYEQYF
TRBV7-9,-,-,TRBJ2-7,TGTGCCAGCAGCTTTGACTCGAGCTCCTACGAGCAGTACTTC,CASSFDSSSYEQYF
TRBV2,many,-,TRBJ2-1,TGTGCCAGCAGGGTGACAGCCAATGAGCAGTTCTTC,CASRVTANEQFF
TRBV7-8,few,-,TRBJ1-1,TGTGCCAGCAGGCCCGGGGTTACAAGAGAAGCTTTCTTT,CASRPGVTREAFF
TRBV7-2,many,-,TRBJ2-7,TGTGCCAGCAGCTTAGGGGGAGCAGTGAGATCCTACGAGCAGTACTTC,CASSLGGAVRSYEQYF
TRBV19,-,TRBD1,TRBJ1-5,TGTGCCAGTAGTACACAGGGGGTATATAGCAATCAGCCCCAGCATTTT,CASSTQGVYSNQPQHF
TRBV6-6,-,-,TRBJ2-5,TGTGCCAGCAGTTACTCATGGACAGAAGAGACCCAGTACTTC,CASSYSWTEETQYF
TRBV7-2,-,-,TRBJ1-2,TGTGCCAGCAGCCCGCAGACAGGACCTAACTATGGCTACACCTTC,CASSPQTGPNYGYTF
TRBV4-1,-,-,TRBJ2-6,TGCGCCAGCAGCCAGCAGGTTATACGCTCTGGGGCCAACGTCCTGACTTTC,CASSQQVIRSGANVLTF
TRBV20-1,few,-,TRBJ1-1,TGCAGTGCTAGAGCCCAGAACACTGAAGCTTTCTTT,CSARAQNTEAFF